A single sample is the source of the 25 T cell receptor beta chains below, sequenced in a study of a mutant IDH1 vaccine in newly diagnosed glioma. The data were produced by immunoSEQ multiplex PCR, yet TCRdb's version contains in-frame clones alone and is incomplete. The sample has tens of thousands of clones; 81% are singletons. The time point was: week 47, end of study. The vaccine gave 300 ug of a 20-mer mutant IDH1 peptide subcutaneously per dose. These receptors have no known antigen. The material sequenced was PBMCs, taken from a glioma patient whose treatment included an IDH1 peptide vaccine. These TCRs come from a man aged 40-49 years with glioma.

The chain uses TRBV5-6 and TRBJ2-7; D remains ambiguous. Per germline, CDR1 SGHDT and CDR2 YYEEEE. CDR3 length: 11 amino acids. The V end lost 1 base, the J end lost 3 bases, and 2 bases lay between the germline ends. The CDR3 DNA follows: TGTGCCAGCAGCTTGAACTACGAGCAGTACTTC. Translating it yields CASSLNYEQYF. Variable domain in full (rest from reference TRBV5-6 and TRBJ2-7): DAGVTQSPTHLIKTRGQQVTLRCSPKSGHDTVSWYQQALGQGPQFIFQYYEEEERQRGNFPDRFSGHQFPNYSSELNVNALLLGDSALYLCASSLNYEQYFGPGTRLTVT.

The chain's CDR3 is CASSKGGRGADTQYF. DNA of the CDR3: TGTGCCAGTAGTAAGGGGGGAAGGGGGGCAGATACGCAGTATTTT. The chain links TRBV19 to TRBJ2-3; the D call may be TRBD1 or TRBD2 (6 bases each). This CDR3 contains 15 residues. Between the trimmed V and J ends, which lost 4 bases and 4 bases, there was a span of 15 bases. Germline loops: CDR1 LNHDA, CDR2 SQIVND (reference sequence).

The genes are TRBV19 and TRBJ2-7; TRBD2 matches 10 bases. J lost 2 bases, V lost 5 bases, and 12 bases had no gene match. The germline CDR1 and CDR2 sequences are LNHDA and SQIVND (reference sequence). The CDR3 consists of 17 residues. Here the CDR3 reads CASSLTSSGGPPYEQYF. DNA for the CDR3: TGTGCCAGTAGTCTAACTTCTAGCGGGGGCCCTCCCTACGAGCAGTACTTC.

The V call is TRBV18, the J call TRBJ1-2; D unresolved. Germline loops: CDR1 KGHSH, CDR2 LQKENI. This CDR3 has 12 amino acids. Trimming took 5 bases from V and 2 from J, leaving 6 bases between them. CDR3 bases: TGTGCCAGCTCAGAACAGAACTATGGCTACACCTTC. This encodes CASSEQNYGYTF.

This chain joins TRBV10-3 and TRBJ2-3; D perhaps matches TRBD2 (6 bases). The V gene's germline CDR1 is ENHRY and CDR2 SYGVKD. This CDR3 region has 15 residues. V was shortened by 5 bases and J by 5 bases, with 17 bases between the two germline ends. DNA for the CDR3: TGTGCCATCAGTCCGGGCGGGGCTAGAGAAGATACGCAGTATTTT. Its protein product is CAISPGGAREDTQYF.

This rearrangement joins TRBV28 to TRBJ2-3; TRBD1 aligns across 9 bases. Germline trimming cut 10 bases from V and 5 bases from J; bases unmatched to any gene: 7. Germline V gives CDR1 MDHEN, CDR2 SYDVKM. The CDR3 loop spans 13 amino acids. DNA of the CDR3: TGTGCCACCCAGGACAGGGGAAGAGATACGCAGTATTTT. Protein product: CATQDRGRDTQYF.

This chain joins TRBV6-5 and TRBJ2-5, with TRBD1 matching over 7 bases. CDR3 length: 15 amino acids. After removal of 4 bases from V and 4 bases from J, the junction contained 9 bases not matched to a gene. The germline V gene encodes CDR1 MNHEY and CDR2 SVGAGI. The CDR3: CASSFPRDSSETQYF. CDR3 bases: TGTGCCAGCAGTTTCCCCCGGGACAGCTCAGAGACCCAGTACTTC.

The chain is built from TRBV10-3 and TRBJ2-5; 13 bases are a match to TRBD2. The last part of the DNA fits TRBJ2-7 better; the J call may be wrong. Germline values: CDR1 ENHRY, CDR2 SYGVKD. The CDR3 loop spans 15 amino acids. CDR3 bases: TGTGCCGCCGGGAACAAACTAGCGGGAGGGCTCGAGCAGTACTTC. This encodes CAAGNKLAGGLEQYF.

V gene TRBV7-8 combines with J gene TRBJ1-3; possibly TRBD1 for D (5 bases). The CDR3 is 15 residues long. CDR1 is SGHVS and CDR2 is FQNEAQ in the germline V gene. Trimming took 3 bases from V and 4 from J, leaving 13 bases between them. CDR3 nucleotides: TGTGCCAGCAGCTTCGGGACCGCTCGAGGAAACACCATATATTTT. Protein product: CASSFGTARGNTIYF.

V gene TRBV27 combines with J gene TRBJ2-7; 7 bases are shared with TRBD2. This CDR3 is 14 amino acids long. CDR1 and CDR2 (germline): MNHEY, SMNVEV (reference sequence). The V gene end was trimmed by 3 bases and the J gene end by 4 bases; junction bases not matched to a gene: 6. The CDR3 is CASSLGLPYYEQYF. Here the CDR3 DNA reads TGTGCCAGCAGTTTGGGACTACCTTATTACGAGCAGTACTTC.

V gene TRBV11-1 combines with J gene TRBJ2-3; D ambiguous. The CDR3 length is 16 residues. From germline, CDR1 is SGHAT and CDR2 FQDESV (reference sequence). Trimming took off 3 bases at V and 3 bases at J, with 16 bases between the two ends. CDR3 sequence reads: CASSFDSGDPTDTQYF. DNA of the CDR3: TGTGCCAGCAGCTTCGATTCAGGAGATCCAACAGATACGCAGTATTTT.

This clone was detected a few times. The V call is TRBV21-1, the J call TRBJ2-1; TRBD2, the table's D call, lacks a check against the DNA. TRBV21-1 is classified as a pseudogene. There are 17 residues in the CDR3. The CDR3 DNA sequence: TGTGCCAGCAGCCAAAGGCTAGCGTTGAGCTCCTACAATGAGCAGTTCTTC. It codes for CASSQRLALSSYNEQFF.

CDR3 sequence: CASSTGDTQYF. The CDR3 DNA follows: TGTGCCAGCAGCACCGGAGATACGCAGTATTTT. The V gene is TRBV6-5, the J gene TRBJ2-3; D gene ambiguous. V was cut by 6 bases and J by 5 bases, with 6 bases left in between. The CDR3 has 11 amino acids. Germline loops: CDR1 MNHEY, CDR2 SVGAGI.

The V call is TRBV5-1, the J call TRBJ2-3; no clear D. The ends were cut back, 4 bases at V and 5 bases at J, with 17 bases in the middle. Germline CDR1 SGHRS, CDR2 YFSETQ. This CDR3 spans 15 amino acids. CDR3 DNA sequence: TGCGCCAGCAGCGGAGCAGAAGGGATAGGAGATACGCAGTATTTT. Protein sequence: CASSGAEGIGDTQYF.

This chain uses TRBV12-5 with TRBJ2-3, with TRBD1 matching over 9 bases. Germline CDR1 is LGHNT and CDR2 is FRNRAP. Trimming at V came to 4 bases and at J to 1 base, leaving 0 bases not matched to a gene. CDR3 length equals 14 residues. This chain's CDR3 is CASGWTGGTDTQYF. In nucleotides, the CDR3 is TGTGCTAGTGGTTGGACAGGGGGCACAGATACGCAGTATTTT.

V gene TRBV9 combines with J gene TRBJ1-5, with a weak D call TRBD1 (5 bases). The CDR3 contains 15 residues. Trimming removed 4 bases at V and 5 bases at J, with 16 bases between. The germline gives CDR1 SGDLS, CDR2 YYNGEE. The CDR3 DNA sequence: TGTGCCAGCAGCCCCAGGGACCGACTAGATCAGCCCCAGCATTTT. Translation: CASSPRDRLDQPQHF.

The chain is built from TRBV6-1 and TRBJ2-6; D gene ambiguous. Germline V gives CDR1 MNHNS, CDR2 SASEGT. The CDR3 has 18 amino acids. Trimming took off 4 bases at V and 0 bases at J, with 16 bases between the two ends. CDR3 DNA sequence: TGTGCCAGCAGTGTCCGGGCCAGCTCCCTCTCTGGGGCCAACGTCCTGACTTTC. This sequence encodes CASSVRASSLSGANVLTF.

V and J are TRBV2 and TRBJ2-2; no clear D. V was shortened by 7 bases and J by 4 bases, with 16 bases between the two germline ends. This CDR3 region has 15 residues. CDR1 and CDR2 from the germline V gene are SNHLY and FYNNEI. The CDR3: CASMGLGPGTGELFF. The CDR3 DNA follows: TGTGCCAGCATGGGTTTAGGGCCGGGCACCGGGGAGCTGTTTTTT.

The chain joins TRBV30 to TRBJ2-3; weak D call: TRBD1 (6 bases). Trimming removed 7 bases at V and 0 bases at J, with 14 bases between. The CDR3 has 14 residues. Germline CDR1 is GTSNPN and CDR2 is SVGIG (reference sequence). The CDR3 loop is CASQQGASTDTQYF. CDR3 coding DNA: TGTGCCTCCCAACAGGGCGCAAGCACAGATACGCAGTATTTT.

V usage is TRBV7-8 and J usage is TRBJ2-3; unclear D gene. Germline CDR1 and CDR2: SGHVS and FQNEAQ. The CDR3 runs to 12 residues. V lost 1 base to trimming and J lost 4 bases, with 3 bases between them. This CDR3 is CASSLVADTQYF. DNA of the CDR3: TGTGCCAGCAGCTTAGTTGCAGATACGCAGTATTTT. Full variable domain (missing parts from reference TRBV7-8 and TRBJ2-3): GAGVSQSPRYKVAKRGQDVALRCDPISGHVSLFWYQQALGQGPEFLTYFQNEAQLDKSGLPSDRFFAERPEGSVSTLKIQRTQQEDSAVYLCASSLVADTQYFGPGTRLTVL.

The chain employs TRBV5-1 and TRBJ2-3, with TRBD2 matching over 14 bases. The germline gives CDR1 SGHRS, CDR2 YFSETQ. CDR3 length equals 18 residues. V shed 3 bases and J 1 base; nucleotides not matched to a gene: 7. CDR3 in amino acids: CASSSGTSGSVGTDTQYF. The CDR3 DNA reads TGCGCCAGCAGCTCCGGGACTAGCGGGAGTGTAGGCACAGATACGCAGTATTTT.

V gene TRBV19 combines with J gene TRBJ2-5; D gene uncertain. The CDR3 consists of 14 residues. With 5 bases removed from V and 5 bases from J, the gap between germline ends came to 15 bases. CDR1 is LNHDA, CDR2 SQIVND, per germline (reference sequence). CDR3 region: CASSPGSSVETQYF. CDR3 DNA: TGTGCCAGTAGTCCCGGTTCCTCGGTCGAGACCCAGTACTTC.

This clone was seen a handful of times. This CDR3 reads CASSPDLYQPQHF. In nucleotides, the CDR3 is TGTGCCAGCTCACCTGACCTATATCAGCCCCAGCATTTT. V usage is TRBV18 and J usage is TRBJ1-5; D is uncertain. The V end lost 3 bases, the J end lost 5 bases, and 8 bases lay between the germline ends. The CDR3 contains 13 residues. Germline CDR1 reads KGHSH; CDR2 reads LQKENI. Together with reference TRBV18 and TRBJ1-5, the CDR3 gives the full variable domain: NAGVMQNPRHLVRRRGQEARLRCSPMKGHSHVYWYRQLPEEGLKFMVYLQKENIIDESGMPKERFSAEFPKEGPSILRIQQVVRGDSAAYFCASSPDLYQPQHFGDGTRLSIL.

The rearrangement uses TRBV7-2 and TRBJ1-1; TRBD1 might be the D (5 bases). CDR3 size: 14 residues. With 1 base removed from V and 5 bases from J, the gap between germline ends came to 11 bases. In germline, CDR1 is SGHTA, CDR2 FQGNSA. The CDR3 DNA is TGTGCCAGCAGCTTAGGGGGGGGAGGGACTGAAGCTTTCTTT. This encodes CASSLGGGGTEAFF.

The V call is TRBV11-3, the J call TRBJ2-7; no definite D call. Trimming stripped 0 bases from V and 6 bases from J, with 9 bases between. The CDR3 spans 13 residues. CDR1 is SGHNT, CDR2 YENEEA, per germline. DNA for the CDR3: TGTGCCAGCAGCTTAGATGGGGTTAGCGAGCAGTACTTC. It yields the protein CASSLDGVSEQYF. Full variable domain (outside the CDR3, taken from reference TRBV11-3 and TRBJ2-7): EAGVVQSPRYKIIEKKQPVAFWCNPISGHNTLYWYLQNLGQGPELLIRYENEEAVDDSQLPKDRFSAERLKGVDSTLKIQPAELGDSAVYLCASSLDGVSEQYFGPGTRLTVT.